The next 5 T cell receptor beta chains were all read from a single sample in a study of blood T cell repertoires in COVID-19. Clones were sequenced by immunoSEQ multiplex PCR, and TCRdb holds only the in-frame ones, with some missing. The sample lists more than 200,000 clones; around 90% were seen once. The specimen was PBMCs or T cells enriched from blood (not recorded which). These receptors were obtained from a young woman who had recovered from COVID-19.

In this sample, this clone turned up once. The genes are TRBV2 and TRBJ1-2; D is possibly TRBD1 (6 bases). CDR1 and CDR2 from the germline V gene are SNHLY and FYNNEI. The V end lost 0 bases, the J end lost 0 bases, and 11 bases lay between the germline ends. The CDR3 contains 16 residues. In DNA form, the CDR3 reads TGTGCCAGCAGTGAAGCTAGGGGGATCGCTAACTATGGCTACACCTTC. Encoded protein: CASSEARGIANYGYTF. Supplemented by reference TRBV2 and TRBJ1-2, the full variable domain reads EPEVTQTPSHQVTQMGQEVILRCVPISNHLYFYWYRQILGQKVEFLVSFYNNEISEKSEIFDDQFSVERPDGSNFTLKIRSTKLEDSAMYFCASSEARGIANYGYTFGSGTRLTVV.

The V gene is TRBV7-2, the J gene TRBJ2-3, with 8 bases matching TRBD2. Germline loops: CDR1 SGHTA, CDR2 FQGNSA. CDR3 length: 17 amino acids. V dropped 5 bases and J dropped 4; count of bases not matched to a gene: 14. CDR3 sequence: CASSPSGAGGAADTQYF. CDR3 coding DNA: TGTGCCAGCAGCCCAAGCGGCGCGGGGGGCGCGGCAGATACGCAGTATTTT. Based on the CDR3 plus reference TRBV7-2 and TRBJ2-3, the full variable domain is GAGVSQSPSNKVTEKGKDVELRCDPISGHTALYWYRQSLGQGLEFLIYFQGNSAPDKSGLPSDRFSAERTGGSVSTLTIQRTQQEDSAVYLCASSPSGAGGAADTQYFGPGTRLTVL.

This clone was observed a handful of times. The genes are TRBV5-1 and TRBJ1-3; the match to TRBD1 covers 9 bases. The CDR3 loop spans 16 amino acids. V shed 3 bases and J 4 bases; nucleotides not matched to a gene: 8. Germline loops: CDR1 SGHRS, CDR2 YFSETQ. CDR3 in DNA: TGCGCCAGCAGCTCATTACCCGGGACAGGGGGAAACACCATATATTTT. Encoded protein: CASSSLPGTGGNTIYF.

The CDR3 spells CASSLSGDSQPQHF. In nucleotides, the CDR3 is TGCGCCAGCAGCCTTTCAGGGGACAGTCAGCCCCAGCATTTT. This sequence joins TRBV4-3 and TRBJ1-5, with 7 bases identical to TRBD1. Germline trimming cut 4 bases from V and 6 bases from J; bases unmatched to any gene: 6. The CDR3 totals 14 residues. Germline V gene lookup returns CDR1 LGHNA and CDR2 YSLEER.

This clone occurred once. The J gene is TRBJ2-5, the V gene TRBV11-2; possible D gene TRBD1, 5 bases. The V end lost 6 bases, the J end lost 3 bases, and 8 bases lay between the germline ends. This CDR3 spans 12 amino acids. Germline V gene sequence: CDR1 SGHAT, CDR2 FQNNGV. The CDR3 bases are TGTGCCAGCAGAGACAGAAAAGAGACCCAGTACTTC. Translating gives CASRDRKETQYF.